This is a list of T cell receptor beta chains from one sample in a study of blood T cells in healthy people across ages. Using its own MiXCR run on the 5' RACE reads, TCRdb lists one record per CDR3 protein. The sample has about 590,000 distinct CDR3 sequences, about 30% seen once; the top ten hold more than 15%. The sequenced material came from blood. The receptor source for this set is a woman older than 75 in good health. Each CDR3 is given with its conserved first and last residue. A D gene is named only where the DNA matches it firmly. Clone size is given for some rows only: seen once, a few or many times, or a class if the clone is expanded.

>TRBV6-2/TRBV6-3|few|TRBD1|TRBJ2-2
TGTGCCAGCAGTTACTATACAGGGGGAAGCGGGGAGCTGTTTTTT
CASSYYTGGSGELFF
>TRBV5-1|-|-|TRBJ2-1
TGCGCCAGCAGCTCGAGGGACAAGGGAGTTTATGAGCAGTTCTTC
CASSSRDKGVYEQFF
>TRBV10-3|once|-|TRBJ1-2
TGTGCCATCAGTGAGTCGAGAGGCGGCTACACCTTC
CAISESRGGYTF
>TRBV6-2/TRBV6-3|many|-|TRBJ1-5
TGTGCCAGCAGTTACTCTCGAGAGGTACATAGCAATCAGCCCCAGCATTTT
CASSYSREVHSNQPQHF
>TRBV5-1|many|-|TRBJ1-1
TGCGCCAGCAGCACAAACAGGGACACGACTGAAGCTTTCTTT
CASSTNRDTTEAFF
>TRBV3-1|-|-|TRBJ1-5
TGTGCCAGCAGCCAAGAAGGGGGGCTGGGGCCCCAGCATTTT
CASSQEGGLGPQHF
>TRBV5-1|-|TRBD1|TRBJ2-7
TGCGCCAGCAGCCCCGATCAGGGGGCATACGAGCAGTACTTC
CASSPDQGAYEQYF
>TRBV6-2/TRBV6-3|-|-|TRBJ1-1
TGTGCCAGCAGTTACGTGACATTAAGGGTGAACACTGAAGCTTTCTTT
CASSYVTLRVNTEAFF
>TRBV6-2/TRBV6-3|-|TRBD1|TRBJ2-3
TGTGCCAGCAGTTGGGGACAGGGGTATGGAGATACGCAGTATTTT
CASSWGQGYGDTQYF
>TRBV12-3/TRBV12-4|many|-|TRBJ1-4
TGTGCCAGCAGTTTAGGGGGGGCTAGCGAAAAACTGTTTTTT
CASSLGGASEKLFF